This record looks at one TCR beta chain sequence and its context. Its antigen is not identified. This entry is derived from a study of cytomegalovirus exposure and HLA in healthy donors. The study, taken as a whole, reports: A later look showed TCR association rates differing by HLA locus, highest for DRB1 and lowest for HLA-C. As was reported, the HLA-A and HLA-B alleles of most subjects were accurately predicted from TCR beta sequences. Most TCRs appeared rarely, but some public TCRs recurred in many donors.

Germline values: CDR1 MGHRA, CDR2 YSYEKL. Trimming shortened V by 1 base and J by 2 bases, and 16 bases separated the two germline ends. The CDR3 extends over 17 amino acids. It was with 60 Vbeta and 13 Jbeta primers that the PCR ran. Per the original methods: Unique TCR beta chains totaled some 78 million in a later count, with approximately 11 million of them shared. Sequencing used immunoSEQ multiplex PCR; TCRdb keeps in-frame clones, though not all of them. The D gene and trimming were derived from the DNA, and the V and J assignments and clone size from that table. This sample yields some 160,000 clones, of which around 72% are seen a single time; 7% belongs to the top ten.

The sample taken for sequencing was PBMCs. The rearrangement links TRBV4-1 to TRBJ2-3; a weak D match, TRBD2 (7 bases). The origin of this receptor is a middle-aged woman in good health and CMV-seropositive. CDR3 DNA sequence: TGCGCCAGCAGCCAAGGAGGTGGGGGGGGCCCCACAGATACGCAGTATTTT. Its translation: CASSQGGGGGPTDTQYF.